These 23 T cell receptor beta chains share one sample of origin, sequenced in a study of T-cell reconstitution after alpha-beta-depleted transplantation in children. It was with unique molecular identifiers that the TCRbeta library was prepared. Via MiXCR, TCRdb re-called the PCR reads, giving one row per CDR3 protein. In the table there are about 540,000 distinct CDR3 sequences, around 20% of which are singletons. The sample was PBMCs from the stem cell graft donor, taken from the stem cell graft. These receptors were collected from a human donor who donated a stem cell graft to a child with acute lymphoblastic leukemia.

This chain joins TRBV29-1 and TRBJ2-1; D is ambiguous. The V end lost 2 bases, the J end lost 3 bases, and 8 bases lay between the germline ends. This CDR3 region has 13 residues. Per germline, CDR1 SQVTM and CDR2 ANQGSEA. CDR3 sequence (DNA): TGCAGCGTTGAAAGGTCATTCTACAATGAGCAGTTCTTC. Translation gives CSVERSFYNEQFF.

The table lists this clonotype with a count of one. The J gene is TRBJ1-5, the V gene TRBV12-3 or TRBV12-4; D is undetermined. The CDR3 consists of 15 residues. Trimming pared 6 bases from V and 7 bases from J, leaving 19 bases between. CDR3 sequence: CASSSRGGMVQPQHF. The DNA of the CDR3 is TGTGCCAGCAGCTCCCGAGGAGGGATGGTACAGCCCCAGCATTTT.

The J gene is TRBJ2-7, the V gene TRBV7-9; D is unresolved. This CDR3 has 14 residues. V was cut by 3 bases and J by 1 base, with 10 bases left in between. Germline CDR1 reads SEHNR; CDR2 reads FQNEAQ (reference sequence). CDR3: CASSLTSKSYEQYF. CDR3 bases: TGTGCCAGCAGCTTGACATCGAAATCCTACGAGCAGTACTTC. The variable domain in full, with the rest retrieved from reference TRBV7-9 and TRBJ2-7, is DTGVSQNPRHKITKRGQNVTFRCDPISEHNRLYWYRQTLGQGPEFLTYFQNEAQLEKSRLLSDRFSAERPKGSFSTLEIQRTEQGDSAMYLCASSLTSKSYEQYFGPGTRLTVT.

This clonotype was found a few times. The chain links TRBV5-6 to TRBJ2-7; possible D gene TRBD1, 6 bases. This CDR3 has 14 amino acids. Looked up from germline, CDR1 is SGHDT and CDR2 is YYEEEE. The V gene lost 6 bases and the J gene lost 2 bases, with 15 bases spanning the gap. The CDR3 DNA reads TGTGCCAGCACCCGAACAGGGCCCCCCTACGAGCAGTACTTC. Encoded protein: CASTRTGPPYEQYF.

The V call is TRBV5-6, the J call TRBJ2-7; D call uncertain. Per the germline V gene, CDR1 is SGHDT and CDR2 is YYEEEE. This CDR3 has 14 amino acids. Between the trimmed V and J ends, which lost 4 bases and 6 bases, there was a span of 17 bases. The CDR3 region is CASSLSPPVLEQYF. DNA for the CDR3: TGTGCCAGCAGCCTGTCGCCGCCGGTGCTCGAGCAGTACTTC.

This clonotype was counted ten times or more. The chain links TRBV7-9 to TRBJ1-4; D is uncertain. The germline gives CDR1 SEHNR, CDR2 FQNEAQ (reference sequence). This CDR3 is built from 11 residues. The germline V and J ends were trimmed by 4 bases and 7 bases, with 4 bases remaining between them. This CDR3 is CASSSSEKLFF. CDR3 coding DNA: TGTGCCAGCAGCTCCAGTGAAAAACTGTTTTTT.

The rearrangement links TRBV7-3 to TRBJ1-1; 7 nucleotides agree with TRBD1. V lost 5 bases, J lost 2 bases, and 5 bases stayed unmatched. The CDR3 runs to 14 residues. Germline V gives CDR1 SGHTA, CDR2 FQGTGA. Here the CDR3 DNA reads TGTGCCAGCAGCGCAGGGGGGACAAACACTGAAGCTTTCTTT. Its protein product is CASSAGGTNTEAFF.

The chain joins TRBV29-1 to TRBJ1-4; no definite D call. V lost 7 bases and J 6 bases, leaving 12 bases between the germline ends. The CDR3 length is 12 residues. The germline gives CDR1 SQVTM, CDR2 ANQGSEA. CDR3 sequence: CSAHTDDEKLFF. CDR3 coding DNA: TGCAGCGCCCATACGGATGATGAAAAACTGTTTTTT.

Points on this clonotype: It may be a read error: a sequence one base away is much more abundant. The chain is built from TRBV5-1 and TRBJ2-3; 7 nucleotides line up with TRBD2. Looked up from germline, CDR1 is SGHRS and CDR2 is YFSETQ. CDR3 size: 14 residues. Trimming removed 0 bases from V and 4 bases from J; junction bases left unmatched: 2. The CDR3 sequence: CASSLGDYSDTQYF. The CDR3 nucleotides read TGCGCCAGCAGCTTGGGGGACTATTCAGATACGCAGTATTTT.

V and J are TRBV15 and TRBJ2-1, with TRBD1 matching 8 bases. CDR3 length: 15 amino acids. CDR1 is LNHNV and CDR2 is YYDKDF in the germline V gene (reference sequence). Trimming at V came to 5 bases and at J to 4 bases, leaving 7 bases not matched to a gene. CDR3 loop: CATSPQGVGYNEQFF. In nucleotides, the CDR3 is TGTGCCACCAGCCCACAGGGGGTCGGTTACAATGAGCAGTTCTTC.

The chain uses TRBV6-4 and TRBJ2-7, with D maybe TRBD2 (5 bases). Trimming stripped 8 bases from V and 0 bases from J, with 17 bases between. The CDR3 consists of 15 residues. CDR1 and CDR2 (germline): MRHNA, SNTAGT. CDR3: CASPIAAEGSYEQYF. The CDR3 coding sequence is TGTGCCAGCCCCATCGCAGCGGAAGGCTCCTACGAGCAGTACTTC.

V is TRBV5-1 and J is TRBJ2-1; the D call may be TRBD1 or TRBD2 (6 bases each). With 0 bases removed from V and 0 bases from J, the gap between germline ends came to 19 bases. CDR3 length equals 19 residues. The germline CDR1 and CDR2 sequences are SGHRS and YFSETQ. CDR3 in amino acids: CASSLGGGLQLSSYNEQFF. The CDR3 DNA follows: TGCGCCAGCAGCTTGGGAGGGGGACTTCAACTGAGCTCCTACAATGAGCAGTTCTTC.

V is TRBV20-1 and J is TRBJ2-5; 7 bases line up with TRBD2. The V gene's germline CDR1 is DFQATT and CDR2 SNEGSKA (reference sequence). Losses at the gene ends were 1 base for V and 0 bases for J; bases not matched to a gene: 5. This CDR3 is 15 amino acids long. The CDR3 DNA sequence: TGCAGTGCTAGAGGAAGAAGCGGGAACCAAGAGACCCAGTACTTC. Its translation: CSARGRSGNQETQYF.

This clonotype was counted between two and nine times. This chain links TRBV4-1 with TRBJ2-3; D gene ambiguous. The CDR3 contains 15 residues. V shed 1 base and J shed 2 bases, with 10 bases lying between them. Germline CDR1 and CDR2: MGHRA and YSYEKL. In DNA, the CDR3 is TGCGCCAGCAGCCAAGTAGAGTTAATCACAGATACGCAGTATTTT. Residues: CASSQVELITDTQYF.

This clonotype was seen many times. This sequence joins TRBV27 and TRBJ2-1, with TRBD2 matching 8 bases. V was pared by 6 bases and J by 4 bases, with 8 bases of the junction left unmatched. This CDR3 has 15 residues. CDR1 and CDR2 from the germline V gene are MNHEY and SMNVEV (reference sequence). CDR3 nucleotide sequence: TGTGCCAGCAGCTTCGGGACTAGTTCGTACAATGAGCAGTTCTTC. It yields the protein CASSFGTSSYNEQFF.

The chain carries TRBV20-1 and TRBJ1-2; D unclear. This CDR3 region has 13 residues. Looked up from germline, CDR1 is DFQATT and CDR2 is SNEGSKA (reference sequence). V was pared by 5 bases and J by 8 bases, with 18 bases between. The CDR3 bases are TGCAGTGCTGTAAGGGCCACCGGGAGGGGCTACACCTTC. Its translation: CSAVRATGRGYTF.

V is TRBV7-9 and J is TRBJ2-7; maybe TRBD1 (6 bases). Germline assignment: CDR1 SEHNR and CDR2 FQNEAQ (reference sequence). Trimming stripped 2 bases from V and 5 bases from J, with 13 bases between. There are 14 residues in the CDR3. CDR3 region: CASSLPSRGDEQYF. The CDR3 nucleotides read TGTGCCAGCAGCTTACCCAGCAGGGGTGACGAGCAGTACTTC.

The J gene is TRBJ2-3, the V gene TRBV20-1; 8 positions agree with TRBD2. Trimming at V came to 0 bases and at J to 0 bases, leaving 11 bases not matched to a gene. The CDR3 has 18 amino acids. Germline CDR1 and CDR2: DFQATT and SNEGSKA (reference sequence). The chain's CDR3 is CSARDPAGVKSSTDTQYF. CDR3 sequence (DNA): TGCAGTGCTAGAGATCCAGCGGGAGTAAAGAGCAGCACAGATACGCAGTATTTT.

The CDR3 loop is CASSFRNLALYEQYF. The CDR3 nucleotides are TGTGCCAGCAGCTTCCGAAACCTAGCGCTCTACGAGCAGTACTTC. The J gene is TRBJ2-7, the V gene TRBV7-2; possibly TRBD2 for D (6 bases). V lost 3 bases, J lost 3 bases, and 15 bases lay in between. The CDR3 consists of 15 residues. Germline V gives CDR1 SGHTA, CDR2 FQGNSA.

This clonotype was counted only a few times. The J gene is TRBJ2-7, the V gene TRBV12-3 or TRBV12-4, with 10 bases lining up with TRBD2. The CDR3 totals 14 residues. Losses at the gene ends were 6 bases for V and 6 bases for J; bases not matched to a gene: 8. CDR3 in amino acids: CASRNSGRSSEQYF. The CDR3 DNA reads as TGTGCCAGCAGGAATAGCGGGAGGTCGTCCGAGCAGTACTTC.

The J gene is TRBJ1-5, the V gene TRBV29-1; 7 nucleotides line up with TRBD1. The length of the CDR3 is 13 residues. CDR1 is SQVTM and CDR2 is ANQGSEA in the germline V gene. V was pared by 5 bases and J by 3 bases, with 4 bases of the junction left unmatched. The CDR3 spells CSVRTGDNQPQHF. The CDR3 region has the DNA TGCAGCGTTCGGACAGGAGACAATCAGCCCCAGCATTTT.

This clonotype was counted a few times. The chain uses TRBV28 and TRBJ2-2; 8 nucleotides match TRBD1. J was trimmed by 2 bases and V by 2 bases; bases with no gene match: 7. The CDR3 runs to 17 residues. Germline-derived CDR1 and CDR2 are MDHEN and SYDVKM. DNA of the CDR3: TGTGCCAGCAGTTTAGAGACAGGGGATCTCAACACCGGGGAGCTGTTTTTT. Its protein is CASSLETGDLNTGELFF.

This chain uses TRBV6-5 with TRBJ1-1, with TRBD1 matching 9 bases. The CDR3 loop spans 18 amino acids. V shed 4 bases and J 1 base; nucleotides not matched to a gene: 13. The germline CDR1 and CDR2 sequences are MNHEY and SVGAGI. Here the CDR3 DNA reads TGTGCCAGCAGTTGGACGCGTGGGACAGGGCGAGAGAACACTGAAGCTTTCTTT. As protein: CASSWTRGTGRENTEAFF.